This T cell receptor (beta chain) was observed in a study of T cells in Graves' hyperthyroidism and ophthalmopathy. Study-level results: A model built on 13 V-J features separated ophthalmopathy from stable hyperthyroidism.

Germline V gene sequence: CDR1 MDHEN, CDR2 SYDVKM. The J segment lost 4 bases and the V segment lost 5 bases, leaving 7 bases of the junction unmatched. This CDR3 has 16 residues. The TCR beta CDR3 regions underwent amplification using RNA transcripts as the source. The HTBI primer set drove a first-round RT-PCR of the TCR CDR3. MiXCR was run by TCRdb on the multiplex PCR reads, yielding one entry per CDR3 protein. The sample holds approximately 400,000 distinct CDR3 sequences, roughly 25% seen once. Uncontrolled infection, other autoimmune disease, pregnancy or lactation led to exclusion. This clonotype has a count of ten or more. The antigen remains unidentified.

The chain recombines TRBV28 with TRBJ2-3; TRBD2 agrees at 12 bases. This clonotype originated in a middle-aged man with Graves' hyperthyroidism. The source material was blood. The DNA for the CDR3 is TGTGCCAGCAGTACCTTGACTAGCGGGAGCGCAGATACGCAGTATTTT. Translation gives CASSTLTSGSADTQYF.